What follows are 14 T cell receptor beta chains derived from one specimen sequenced in a study of T cell responses to AZD1222 COVID-19 vaccine. This table comes from immunoSEQ multiplex PCR, and its TCRdb copy is limited to in-frame clones, with some not included. Of about 150,000 clones in the sample, roughly 90% were seen once. The sequenced sample was peripheral blood, obtained on day 0 of AZD1222 vaccination. The receptors stem from an adult in good health.

The V call is TRBV7-9, the J call TRBJ2-1, with 7 bases lining up with TRBD2. The CDR3 is 14 residues long. Trimming removed 3 bases from V and 9 bases from J; junction bases left unmatched: 8. Germline values: CDR1 SEHNR, CDR2 FQNEAQ (reference sequence). The CDR3 DNA reads as TGTGCCAGCAGCTTCCTAGGGACTAAAGGTGAGCAGTTCTTC. As protein: CASSFLGTKGEQFF.

V is TRBV20-1 and J is TRBJ2-1; the D is unclear. Between the trimmed V and J ends, which lost 5 bases and 4 bases, there was a span of 6 bases. The germline V gene has CDR1 DFQATT and CDR2 SNEGSKA (reference sequence). CDR3 length: 11 residues. In DNA form, the CDR3 reads TGCAGTGCTTTGTTGTACAATGAGCAGTTCTTC. It encodes CSALLYNEQFF.

V and J are TRBV12-5 and TRBJ2-3; TRBD1 or TRBD2 may be the D gene (6 bases each). Trimming cost V 4 bases and J 2 bases, with 7 bases left between them. The CDR3 is 13 amino acids. In germline, CDR1 is LGHNT, CDR2 FRNRAP. The CDR3 spells CASGSGATDTQYF. The CDR3 coding sequence is TGTGCTAGTGGTTCGGGGGCCACAGATACGCAGTATTTT.

This clone was seen only once. This rearrangement joins TRBV19 to TRBJ1-5, with D possibly being TRBD1 (6 bases). CDR3 length equals 15 residues. The germline CDR1 and CDR2 sequences are LNHDA and SQIVND (reference sequence). Trimming cost V 3 bases and J 4 bases, with 13 bases left between them. The CDR3 region is CASSIGQGYNQPQHF. CDR3 coding DNA: TGTGCCAGTAGTATCGGGCAGGGGTATAATCAGCCCCAGCATTTT. The variable domain in full, completed from reference TRBV19 and TRBJ1-5, reads DGGITQSPKYLFRKEGQNVTLSCEQNLNHDAMYWYRQDPGQGLRLIYYSQIVNDFQKGDIAEGYSVSREKKESFPLTVTSAQKNPTAFYLCASSIGQGYNQPQHFGDGTRLSIL.

This rearrangement joins TRBV19 to TRBJ2-1; possibly TRBD2 for D (7 bases). The length of the CDR3 is 14 residues. The germline V gene encodes CDR1 LNHDA and CDR2 SQIVND (reference sequence). Trimming shortened V by 5 bases and J by 9 bases, and 17 bases separated the two germline ends. The CDR3 nucleotides read TGTGCCAGTAGTCCGGGGGCGGGGGTTGGTGAGCAGTTCTTC. The encoded protein is CASSPGAGVGEQFF.

This clone was observed a single time. The V call is TRBV7-9, the J call TRBJ1-2; tentatively, D is TRBD1 (6 bases). Germline loops: CDR1 SEHNR, CDR2 FQNEAQ (reference sequence). The CDR3 spans 14 residues. V was trimmed by 4 bases and J by 7 bases, leaving 16 bases between them. For the CDR3, the DNA is TGTGCCAGCAGCTCTACCCCCACAGGGCCTGGCTACACCTTC. The encoded protein is CASSSTPTGPGYTF.

The chain employs TRBV7-3 and TRBJ2-1, with 9 bases aligning to TRBD2. J lost 3 bases, V lost 5 bases, and 8 bases had no gene match. The CDR3 has 16 amino acids. The V gene's germline CDR1 is SGHTA and CDR2 FQGTGA. The CDR3 DNA is TGTGCCAGCAGCCTCCGCTTAGCGGGAGACTACAATGAGCAGTTCTTC. Translation: CASSLRLAGDYNEQFF. Based on the CDR3 plus reference TRBV7-3 and TRBJ2-1, the full variable domain is GAGVSQTPSNKVTEKGKYVELRCDPISGHTALYWYRQSLGQGPEFLIYFQGTGAADDSGLPNDRFFAVRPEGSVSTLKIQRTERGDSAVYLCASSLRLAGDYNEQFFGPGTRLTVL.

V gene TRBV28 combines with J gene TRBJ1-5; D unclear. Trimming took off 3 bases at V and 7 bases at J, with 7 bases between the two ends. CDR3 length: 12 amino acids. CDR1 is MDHEN, CDR2 SYDVKM, per germline. For the CDR3, the DNA is TGTGCCAGCAGTTTTTTGGGGCAGCCCCAGCATTTT. It codes for CASSFLGQPQHF. Looking up the rest from reference TRBV28 and TRBJ1-5 gives the full variable domain: DVKVTQSSRYLVKRTGEKVFLECVQDMDHENMFWYRQDPGLGLRLIYFSYDVKMKEKGDIPEGYSVSREKKERFSLILESASTNQTSMYLCASSFLGQPQHFGDGTRLSIL.

The rearrangement joins TRBV11-2 to TRBJ1-2; possibly TRBD1 for D (6 bases). This CDR3 region has 13 residues. Per germline, CDR1 SGHAT and CDR2 FQNNGV. Trimming pared 2 bases from V and 3 bases from J, leaving 7 bases between. Here the CDR3 reads CASSLNRDYGYTF. The CDR3 nucleotides read TGTGCCAGCAGCTTAAACAGGGACTATGGCTACACCTTC.

The gene calls are TRBV7-2 and TRBJ2-7; D is unresolved. The ends were cut back, 4 bases at V and 0 bases at J, with 10 bases in the middle. The V gene's germline CDR1 is SGHTA and CDR2 FQGNSA. This CDR3 region has 14 residues. The CDR3 DNA reads TGTGCCAGCAGCTCCCGGACGGGCTCCTACGAGCAGTACTTC. Residues: CASSSRTGSYEQYF.

Turning to this clone: This same CDR3 is encoded by further DNA sequences in the sample. J is TRBJ1-4 and V is TRBV7-2; possibly TRBD1 for D (5 bases). Trimming took 5 bases from V and 8 from J, leaving 15 bases between them. Per germline, CDR1 SGHTA and CDR2 FQGNSA. This CDR3 region has 14 residues. This CDR3 is CASSPRGVGEKLFF. In DNA, the CDR3 is TGTGCCAGCAGCCCCCGGGGGGTTGGGGAAAAACTGTTTTTT.

The V and J genes are TRBV19 and TRBJ1-5, with D maybe TRBD1 (6 bases). In germline, CDR1 is LNHDA, CDR2 SQIVND (reference sequence). V was pared by 5 bases and J by 4 bases, with 12 bases between. The CDR3 length is 14 residues. DNA for the CDR3: TGTGCCAGTAGTGATGGGGGCCTAAATCAGCCCCAGCATTTT. Its translation is CASSDGGLNQPQHF.

The chain carries TRBV24-1 and TRBJ1-5; a weak D match, TRBD1 (6 bases). This CDR3 spans 14 amino acids. The germline CDR1 and CDR2 sequences are KGHDR and SFDVKD. V lost 6 bases, J lost 3 bases, and 11 bases lay in between. CDR3 residues: CATSNRVNNQPQHF. The CDR3 bases are TGTGCCACCAGTAACAGGGTGAACAATCAGCCCCAGCATTTT.

This clone was detected once. The J gene is TRBJ2-5, the V gene TRBV4-3; weak D call: TRBD1 (6 bases). The ends were cut back, 1 base at V and 0 bases at J, with 12 bases in the middle. The V gene's germline CDR1 is LGHNA and CDR2 YSLEER. This CDR3 region has 16 residues. In DNA, the CDR3 is TGCGCCAGCAGCCAAGTCTCTTACAGGGACCAAGAGACCCAGTACTTC. It specifies CASSQVSYRDQETQYF.